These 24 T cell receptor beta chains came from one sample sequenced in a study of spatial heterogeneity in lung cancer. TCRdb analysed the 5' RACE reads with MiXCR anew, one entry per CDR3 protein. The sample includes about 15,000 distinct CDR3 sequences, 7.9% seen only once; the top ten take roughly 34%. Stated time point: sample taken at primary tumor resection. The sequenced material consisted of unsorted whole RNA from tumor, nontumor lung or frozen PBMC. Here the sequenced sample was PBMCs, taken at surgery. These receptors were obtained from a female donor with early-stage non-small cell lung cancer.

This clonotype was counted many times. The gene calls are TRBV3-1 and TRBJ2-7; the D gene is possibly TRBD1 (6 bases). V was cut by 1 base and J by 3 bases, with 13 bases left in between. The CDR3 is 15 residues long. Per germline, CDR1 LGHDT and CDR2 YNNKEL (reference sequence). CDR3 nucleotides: TGTGCCAGCAGCCAAGTACAGGGAAGAGTCTACGAGCAGTACTTC. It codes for CASSQVQGRVYEQYF.

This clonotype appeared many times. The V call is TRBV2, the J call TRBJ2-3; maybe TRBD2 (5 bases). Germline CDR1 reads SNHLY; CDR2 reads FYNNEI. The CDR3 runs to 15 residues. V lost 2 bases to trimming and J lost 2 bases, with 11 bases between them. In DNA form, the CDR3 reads TGTGCCAGCAGTGAACTGCTAGCCACCACAGATACGCAGTATTTT. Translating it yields CASSELLATTDTQYF.

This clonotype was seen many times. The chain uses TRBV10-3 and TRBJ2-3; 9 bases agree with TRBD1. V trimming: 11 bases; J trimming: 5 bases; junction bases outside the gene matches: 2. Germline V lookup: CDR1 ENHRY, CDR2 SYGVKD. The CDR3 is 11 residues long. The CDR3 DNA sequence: TGTGCCCACAGGGGGCAAGATACGCAGTATTTT. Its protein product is CAHRGQDTQYF.

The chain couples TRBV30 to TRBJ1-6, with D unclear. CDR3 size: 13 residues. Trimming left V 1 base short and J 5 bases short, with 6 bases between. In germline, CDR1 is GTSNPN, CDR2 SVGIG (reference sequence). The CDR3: CAWSGMDNSPLHF. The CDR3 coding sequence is TGTGCCTGGAGTGGGATGGATAATTCACCCCTCCACTTT. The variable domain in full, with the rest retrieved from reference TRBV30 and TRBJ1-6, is SQTIHQWPATLVQPVGSPLSLECTVEGTSNPNLYWYRQAAGRGLQLLFYSVGIGQISSEVPQNLSASRPQDRQFILSSKKLLLSDSGFYLCAWSGMDNSPLHFGNGTRLTVT.

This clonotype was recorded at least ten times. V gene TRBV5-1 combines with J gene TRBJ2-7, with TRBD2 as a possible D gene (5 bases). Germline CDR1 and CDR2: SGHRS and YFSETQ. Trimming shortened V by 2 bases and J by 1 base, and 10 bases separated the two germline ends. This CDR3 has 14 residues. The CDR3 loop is CASSFSAGSYEQYF. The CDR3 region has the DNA TGCGCCAGCAGCTTTAGCGCAGGTTCCTACGAGCAGTACTTC.

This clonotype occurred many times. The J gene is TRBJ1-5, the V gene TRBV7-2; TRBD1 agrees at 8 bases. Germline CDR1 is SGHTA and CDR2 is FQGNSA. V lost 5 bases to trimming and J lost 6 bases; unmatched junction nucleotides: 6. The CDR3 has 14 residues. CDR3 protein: CASSARQGSQPQHF. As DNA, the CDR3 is TGTGCCAGCAGCGCGAGACAGGGGAGTCAGCCCCAGCATTTT. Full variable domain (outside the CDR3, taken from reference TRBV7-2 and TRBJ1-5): GAGVSQSPSNKVTEKGKDVELRCDPISGHTALYWYRQSLGQGLEFLIYFQGNSAPDKSGLPSDRFSAERTGGSVSTLTIQRTQQEDSAVYLCASSARQGSQPQHFGDGTRLSIL.

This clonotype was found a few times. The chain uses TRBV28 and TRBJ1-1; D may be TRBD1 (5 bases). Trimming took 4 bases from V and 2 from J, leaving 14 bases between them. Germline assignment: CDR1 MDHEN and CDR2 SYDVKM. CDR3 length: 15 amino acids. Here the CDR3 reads CASSSQGAGNTEAFF. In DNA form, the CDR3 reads TGTGCCAGCAGTTCCCAGGGAGCAGGAAACACTGAAGCTTTCTTT.

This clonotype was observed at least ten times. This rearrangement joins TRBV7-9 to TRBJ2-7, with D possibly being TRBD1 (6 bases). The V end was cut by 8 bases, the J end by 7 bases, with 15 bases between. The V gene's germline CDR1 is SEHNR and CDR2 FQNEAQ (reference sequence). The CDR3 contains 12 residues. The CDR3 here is CASQAADREQYF. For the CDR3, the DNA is TGTGCCAGCCAAGCAGCAGACAGGGAGCAGTACTTC.

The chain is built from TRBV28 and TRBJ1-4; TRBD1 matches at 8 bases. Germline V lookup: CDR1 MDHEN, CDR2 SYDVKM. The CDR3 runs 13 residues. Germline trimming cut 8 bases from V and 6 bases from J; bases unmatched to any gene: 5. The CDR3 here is CASASGQDEKLFF. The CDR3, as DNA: TGTGCCAGCGCCTCGGGACAGGATGAAAAACTGTTTTTT.

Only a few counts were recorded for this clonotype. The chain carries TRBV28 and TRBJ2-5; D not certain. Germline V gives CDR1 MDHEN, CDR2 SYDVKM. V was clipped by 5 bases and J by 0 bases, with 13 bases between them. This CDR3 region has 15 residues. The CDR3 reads CASSPPAVYQETQYF. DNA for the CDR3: TGTGCCAGCAGTCCCCCGGCGGTGTACCAAGAGACCCAGTACTTC.

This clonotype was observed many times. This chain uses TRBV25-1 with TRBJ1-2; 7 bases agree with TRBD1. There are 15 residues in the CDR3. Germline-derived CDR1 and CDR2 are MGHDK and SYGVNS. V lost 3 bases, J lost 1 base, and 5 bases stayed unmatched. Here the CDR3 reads CASSEGSGGNYGYTF. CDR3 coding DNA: TGTGCCAGCAGTGAGGGATCAGGGGGTAACTATGGCTACACCTTC.

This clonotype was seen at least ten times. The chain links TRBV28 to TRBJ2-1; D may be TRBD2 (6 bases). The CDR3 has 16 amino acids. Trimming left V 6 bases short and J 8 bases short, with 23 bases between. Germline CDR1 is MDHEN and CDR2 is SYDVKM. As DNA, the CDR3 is TGTGCCAGCAGCCCAAGTGGCGGGACCGTCTCCGATGAGCAGTTCTTC. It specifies CASSPSGGTVSDEQFF.

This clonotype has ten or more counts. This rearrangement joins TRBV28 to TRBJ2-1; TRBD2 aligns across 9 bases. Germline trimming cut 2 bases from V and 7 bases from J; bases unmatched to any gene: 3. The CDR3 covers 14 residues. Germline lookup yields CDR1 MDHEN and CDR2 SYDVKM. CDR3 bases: TGTGCCAGCAGTTTAATAGCGGGAGTAAATGAGCAGTTCTTC. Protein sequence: CASSLIAGVNEQFF.

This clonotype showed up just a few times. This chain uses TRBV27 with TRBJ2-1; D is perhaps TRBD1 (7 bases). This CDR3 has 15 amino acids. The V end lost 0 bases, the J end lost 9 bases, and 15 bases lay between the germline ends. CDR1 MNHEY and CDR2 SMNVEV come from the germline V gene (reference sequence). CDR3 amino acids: CASSLSRRGLGEQFF. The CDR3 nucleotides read TGTGCCAGCAGTTTATCTAGGAGGGGGCTAGGTGAGCAGTTCTTC.

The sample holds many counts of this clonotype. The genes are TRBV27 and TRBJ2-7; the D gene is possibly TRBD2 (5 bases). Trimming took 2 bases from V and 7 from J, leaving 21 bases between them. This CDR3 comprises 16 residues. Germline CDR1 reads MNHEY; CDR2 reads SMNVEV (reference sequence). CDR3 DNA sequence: TGTGCCAGCAGTTTAGTCGTCCCCGGGATTCTAGCTGAGCAGTACTTC. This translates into CASSLVVPGILAEQYF.

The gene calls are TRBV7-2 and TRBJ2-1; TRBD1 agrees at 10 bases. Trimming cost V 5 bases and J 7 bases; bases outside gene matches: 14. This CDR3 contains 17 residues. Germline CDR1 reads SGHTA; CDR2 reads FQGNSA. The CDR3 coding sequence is TGTGCCAGCAGCCCTACGAATGGACAGGGGGGTAGGAATGAGCAGTTCTTC. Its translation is CASSPTNGQGGRNEQFF.

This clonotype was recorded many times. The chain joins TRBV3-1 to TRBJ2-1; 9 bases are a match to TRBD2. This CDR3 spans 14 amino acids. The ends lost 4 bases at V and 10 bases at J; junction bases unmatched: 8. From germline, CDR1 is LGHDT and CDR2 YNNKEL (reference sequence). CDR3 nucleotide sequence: TGTGCCAGCAGCCCCGGGACTAGCTCGGCGGAGCAGTTCTTC. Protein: CASSPGTSSAEQFF.

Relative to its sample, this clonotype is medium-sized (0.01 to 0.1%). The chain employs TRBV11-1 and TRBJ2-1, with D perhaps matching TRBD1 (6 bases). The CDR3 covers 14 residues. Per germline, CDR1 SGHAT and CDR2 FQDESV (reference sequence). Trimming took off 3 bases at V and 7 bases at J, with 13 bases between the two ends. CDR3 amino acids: CASSFSLQGNEQFF. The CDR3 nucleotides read TGTGCCAGCAGCTTCTCCTTACAGGGAAATGAGCAGTTCTTC.

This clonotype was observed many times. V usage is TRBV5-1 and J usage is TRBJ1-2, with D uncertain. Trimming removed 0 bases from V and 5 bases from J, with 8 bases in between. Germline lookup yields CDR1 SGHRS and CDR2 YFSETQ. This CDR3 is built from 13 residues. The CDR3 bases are TGCGCCAGCAGCTTGGAGCTAGGGTATGGCTACACCTTC. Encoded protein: CASSLELGYGYTF.

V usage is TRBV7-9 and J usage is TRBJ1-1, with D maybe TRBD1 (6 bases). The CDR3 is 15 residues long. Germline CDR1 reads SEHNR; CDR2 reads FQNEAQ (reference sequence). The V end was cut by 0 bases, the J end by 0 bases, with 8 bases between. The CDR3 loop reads CASSLAPGVNTEAFF. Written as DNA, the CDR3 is TGTGCCAGCAGCTTAGCGCCAGGGGTGAACACTGAAGCTTTCTTT.

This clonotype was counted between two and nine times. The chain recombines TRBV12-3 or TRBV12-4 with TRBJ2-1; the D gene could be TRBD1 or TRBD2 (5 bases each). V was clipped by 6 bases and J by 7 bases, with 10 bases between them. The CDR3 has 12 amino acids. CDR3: CASSPGTNEQFF. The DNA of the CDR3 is TGTGCCAGCAGCCCAGGGACGAATGAGCAGTTCTTC.

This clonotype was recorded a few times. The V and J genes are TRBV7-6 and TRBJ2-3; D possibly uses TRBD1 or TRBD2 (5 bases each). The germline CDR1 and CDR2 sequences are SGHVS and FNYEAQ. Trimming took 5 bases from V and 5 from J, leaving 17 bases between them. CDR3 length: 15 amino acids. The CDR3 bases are TGTGCCAGCAGCCGGACTCGGGGCGGAGGAGATACGCAGTATTTT. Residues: CASSRTRGGGDTQYF.

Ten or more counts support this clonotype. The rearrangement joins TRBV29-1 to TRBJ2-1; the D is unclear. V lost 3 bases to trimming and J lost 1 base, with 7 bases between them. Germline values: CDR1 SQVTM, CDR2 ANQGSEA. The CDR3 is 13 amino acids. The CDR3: CSVDGSSYNEQFF. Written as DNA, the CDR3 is TGCAGCGTTGACGGTTCTTCCTACAATGAGCAGTTCTTC.

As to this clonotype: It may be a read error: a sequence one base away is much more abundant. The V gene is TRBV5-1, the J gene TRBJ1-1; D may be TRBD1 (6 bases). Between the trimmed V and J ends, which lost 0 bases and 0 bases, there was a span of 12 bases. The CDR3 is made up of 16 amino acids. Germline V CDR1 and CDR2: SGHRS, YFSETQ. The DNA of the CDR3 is TGCGCCAGCAGCTTGGGGGACAAACTAATGAACACTGAAGCTTTCTTT. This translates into CASSLGDKLMNTEAFF.